A selection of T cell receptor beta chains follows, all from one sample in a study of cytomegalovirus exposure and HLA in healthy donors. This table comes from immunoSEQ multiplex PCR, and its TCRdb copy is limited to in-frame clones, with some not included. The sample comprises about 130,000 clones, roughly four fifths of which are singletons, and 11% rests with the top ten. The source material was PBMCs. The source is a male donor in good health and CMV-seropositive. The CDR3 runs from the conserved cysteine through the conserved F or W. The D gene is left open where the match is weak. Size is omitted from some rows. Given values are once, few, many or a class for expanded clones.

D gene	V gene	CDR3 length	clone size	J gene	CDR3 DNA	CDR3 protein
TRBD1	TRBV9	15	once	TRBJ1-5	TGTGCCAGCAGCGTAGAGGGGACAGGGGATCAGCCCCAGCATTTT	CASSVEGTGDQPQHF
TRBD1	TRBV9	17	few	TRBJ2-1	TGTGCCAGCAGCGCCAGAGGGAGGGGACAGGGGATTCATGAGCAGTTCTTC	CASSARGRGQGIHEQFF
-	TRBV9	13	-	TRBJ2-1	TGTGCCAGCGGCCCGACCGGGGACAATGAGCAGTTCTTC	CASGPTGDNEQFF
TRBD1	TRBV29-1	13	-	TRBJ1-3	TGCAGCGTCGGGACAGGGACTGGAAACACCATATATTTT	CSVGTGTGNTIYF
TRBD2	TRBV5-8	15	few	TRBJ2-1	TGTGCCAGCAGCTTGACTGGGCGGGAGGTCGGCGAGCAGTTCTTC	CASSLTGREVGEQFF
-	TRBV7-8	15	once	TRBJ2-1	TGTGCCAGCAGCTTAGTGTCTAGTCCGGGCAATGAGCAGTTCTTC	CASSLVSSPGNEQFF
TRBD2	TRBV5-1	16	once	TRBJ2-2	TGCGCCAGCCACAATCGGGAGGGCCATGCGGCCGGGGAGCTGTTTTTT	CASHNREGHAAGELFF
-	TRBV30	16	-	TRBJ1-3	TGTGCCTGGAGTGTAGCAGGGCCGGGGAGGGGAAACACCATATATTTT	CAWSVAGPGRGNTIYF
-	TRBV11-2	14	once	TRBJ2-5	TGTGCCAGCAGTCCCCGGAAAGCGGTAGAGACCCAGTACTTC	CASSPRKAVETQYF
TRBD2	TRBV28	16	-	TRBJ2-2	TGTGCCAGCAACTTACTCGGGAGCGGGGGCACCGGGGAGCTGTTTTTT	CASNLLGSGGTGELFF
-	TRBV28	14	once	TRBJ2-5	TGTGCCAGCAGCCCGACTAGGAACCGTGAAACCCAGTACTTC	CASSPTRNRETQYF
-	TRBV19	13	-	TRBJ2-1	TGTGCCAGTAGTGGATTTAGAGAGGGTGAGCAGTTCTTC	CASSGFREGEQFF
TRBD2	TRBV9	16	-	TRBJ2-2	TGTGCCAGCAGCGTATCGGCTAGCGGGAGCACCGGGGAGCTGTTTTTT	CASSVSASGSTGELFF
-	TRBV6-1	14	-	TRBJ2-4	TGTGCCAGCAGTGAAGGGACAGGGAGGGACATTCAGTACTTC	CASSEGTGRDIQYF
TRBD1	TRBV6-1	15	once	TRBJ2-3	TGTGCCAGCAGTGCTGACAGGGTCCACACAGATACGCAGTATTTT	CASSADRVHTDTQYF
-	TRBV19	14	-	TRBJ1-1	TGTGCCAGTAGTATAGGGGGCGGGAACACTGAAGCTTTCTTT	CASSIGGGNTEAFF
-	TRBV7-9	18	-	TRBJ1-3	TGTGCCAGCAGCTTAGGCGGTTGGGGCAGTCCTTCTGGAAACACCATATATTTT	CASSLGGWGSPSGNTIYF
-	TRBV10-3	14	-	TRBJ1-4	TGTGCCATCAACCGGACAGCCTCTAATGAAAAACTGTTTTTT	CAINRTASNEKLFF
TRBD1	TRBV18	17	-	TRBJ1-5	TGTGCCAGCTCACCGACAGGGGGCGATAAGGGCAATCAGCCCCAGCATTTT	CASSPTGGDKGNQPQHF
-	TRBV19	16	-	TRBJ1-5	TGTGCCAGTAGTATGGGGGGGGAGGGGTCGAATCAGCCCCAGCATTTT	CASSMGGEGSNQPQHF
-	TRBV11-1	15	-	TRBJ1-3	TGTGCCAGCAGCTTCATCCAGGGCTCTGGAAACACCATATATTTT	CASSFIQGSGNTIYF
-	TRBV7-2	13	-	TRBJ1-4	TGTGCCAGCAGCTTAGGGGGGGATGAAAAACTGTTTTTT	CASSLGGDEKLFF
-	TRBV4-3	14	-	TRBJ2-5	TGCGCCAGCAGCCATAGCGCAGCTTCTGAGACCCAGTACTTC	CASSHSAASETQYF
-	TRBV6-5	12	-	TRBJ1-2	TGTGCCAGCAGTTACCCAGGGTCTGGCTACACCTTC	CASSYPGSGYTF
TRBD2	TRBV19	15	-	TRBJ2-4	TGTGCCAGTCGCGTCCAGGGACTAGCGGAAAACAGTCAGTACTTC	CASRVQGLAENSQYF
-	TRBV27	14	once	TRBJ1-6	TGTGCCAGCAGCCCCACAGAGTTTAATTCACCCCTCCACTTT	CASSPTEFNSPLHF
-	TRBV9	14	-	TRBJ2-3	TGTGCCAGCAGCGTAGTGGGGAGTGCAGATACGCAGTATTTT	CASSVVGSADTQYF
TRBD2	TRBV4-3	19	-	TRBJ2-4	TGCGCCAGCAGCCAAGATTGGGGAGGGGCTAACCTAGCCAAAAACATTCAGTACTTC	CASSQDWGGANLAKNIQYF
-	TRBV2	15	-	TRBJ1-3	TGTGCCAGCAGGCTTACAGGTTCGAACGGAAACACCATATATTTT	CASRLTGSNGNTIYF
TRBD1	TRBV9	15	few	TRBJ1-2	TGTGCCAGCAGCGTAGTTCCAGGGGGCGACTATGGCTACACCTTC	CASSVVPGGDYGYTF
-	TRBV4-3	13	-	TRBJ2-4	TGCGCCAGCAGCCAAGAGGTCTCGACAGGCCAGTACTTC	CASSQEVSTGQYF
TRBD2	TRBV9	14	once	TRBJ2-5	TGTGCCAGCAGCACCCGGACTAGCGGAGAGACCCAGTACTTC	CASSTRTSGETQYF
TRBD2	TRBV5-1	17	-	TRBJ2-7	TGCGCCAGCAGCTTGGGTGTTATAAGGAGCGGGGGCTACGAGCAGTACTTC	CASSLGVIRSGGYEQYF
TRBD2	TRBV29-1	13	few	TRBJ2-7	TGCAGCGCCGCCGGGACTAGTGGTTCCGAGCAGTACTTC	CSAAGTSGSEQYF
-	TRBV28	12	-	TRBJ1-2	TGTGCCAGCAGCCTGAGGGACTATGGCTACACCTTC	CASSLRDYGYTF
-	TRBV18	14	once	TRBJ2-2	TGTGCCAGCTCACAGGGGCGGAACACCGGGGAGCTGTTTTTT	CASSQGRNTGELFF
TRBD2	TRBV7-9	13	-	TRBJ2-7	TGTTCCAGCAGTGCGGGGGGAGGCTACGAGCAGTACTTC	CSSSAGGGYEQYF
-	TRBV28	14	few	TRBJ1-4	TGTGCCAGCACTAATCCAGGTATCCTCGAAAAACTGTTTTTT	CASTNPGILEKLFF
TRBD2	TRBV7-2	15	-	TRBJ2-2	TGTGCCAGCAGCTTAGTCGCGGGAGGGCCCGGGGAGCTGTTTTTT	CASSLVAGGPGELFF
TRBD2	TRBV28	17	-	TRBJ2-1	TGTGCCAGCAGTTTAACAACGAGCGGGAGTAATGACAATGAGCAGTTCTTC	CASSLTTSGSNDNEQFF
-	TRBV11-1	15	-	TRBJ2-5	TGTGCCAGCAGCTTTACTGTACCACCCCAAGAGACCCAGTACTTC	CASSFTVPPQETQYF
-	TRBV10-3	15	-	TRBJ2-7	TGTGCCATCAGTCCGGGGGGCCGGAGAGACCACGAGCAGTACTTC	CAISPGGRRDHEQYF
TRBD2	TRBV30	13	-	TRBJ2-1	TGTGCCTGGGGAGCGGGAGGGTGGCATGAGCAGTTCTTC	CAWGAGGWHEQFF
TRBD2	TRBV30	11	-	TRBJ2-7	TGTGCCTGCACGGGGGGGTACGAGCAGTACTTC	CACTGGYEQYF
TRBD1	TRBV18	15	-	TRBJ2-4	TGTGCCAGCTCAGTCGCCGGGACAGTGAAAAACATTCAGTACTTC	CASSVAGTVKNIQYF
-	TRBV30	13	-	TRBJ2-3	TGTGCCTGGAGGCGGGATAGCACAGATACGCAGTATTTT	CAWRRDSTDTQYF
TRBD2	TRBV9	19	-	TRBJ2-5	TGTGCCAGCAGCCCCGCGTGGGTAGCGGGAGAAGGGGTCCAAGAGACCCAGTACTTC	CASSPAWVAGEGVQETQYF
-	TRBV18	13	-	TRBJ2-7	TGTGCCAGCTCACCAACGATGGAGTACGAGCAGTACTTC	CASSPTMEYEQYF
TRBD2	TRBV29-1	18	-	TRBJ2-2	TGCAGCGTTGAAGACTTTCGAGCGGGAGGGCCCGGCACCGGGGAGCTGTTTTTT	CSVEDFRAGGPGTGELFF
TRBD2	TRBV10-3	14	once	TRBJ2-7	TGTGCCATCACCCCGGGGGGGGTAAAGAGCGAGCAGTACTTC	CAITPGGVKSEQYF
-	TRBV28	13	-	TRBJ1-4	TGTGCCAGCAGTTTGTACTACGGCGAAAAACTGTTTTTT	CASSLYYGEKLFF
TRBD1	TRBV27	14	-	TRBJ1-2	TGTGCCAGCAGTTTAAGGTCAGGGGGATCCCGCTACACCTTC	CASSLRSGGSRYTF
TRBD1	TRBV9	15	-	TRBJ2-7	TGTGCCAGCAGCGTAGAGGGGACAGGGGATCGCGAGCAGTACTTC	CASSVEGTGDREQYF
-	TRBV7-2	15	-	TRBJ2-3	TGTGCCAGCAGCTTAGTAGCGGATAGCACAGATACGCAGTATTTT	CASSLVADSTDTQYF
-	TRBV5-4	15	-	TRBJ2-6	TGTGCCAGCAGCTTTCAGGGAACTGGGGCCAACGTCCTGACTTTC	CASSFQGTGANVLTF
-	TRBV19	14	-	TRBJ1-1	TGTGCCAGTAGCACGACAGGTGCCAACACTGAAGCTTTCTTT	CASSTTGANTEAFF
-	TRBV6-5	14	-	TRBJ1-1	TGTGCCAGCAGTTTGGCCAGGGAGAACACTGAAGCTTTCTTT	CASSLARENTEAFF
-	TRBV6-1	13	-	TRBJ1-6	TGTGCCAGCAGTGAAGTTCGGGATTCACCCCTCCACTTT	CASSEVRDSPLHF